This T cell receptor (beta chain) was recovered during a study of sequential checkpoint blockade in melanoma. About the research overall: Arm A got nivolumab then ipilimumab; arm B the reverse, 1:1. Each arm's sequence ended with maintenance nivolumab.

The protocol was immunoSEQ multiplex PCR, while the TCRdb copy is restricted to in-frame clones and leaves out a portion. Of more than 15,000 clones detected, 90% to 95% appear once; the ten largest clones hold roughly 24%. Treatment reported: randomized to nivolumab then ipilimumab (arm A) or the reverse (arm B). From thawed PBMCs, live CD3+CD8+ cells negative for CD19 and CD56 were sorted. The material sequenced was CD8+ T cells sorted from blood (inferred from file names), taken from a patient given nivolumab and ipilimumab in sequence. This TCR was sampled from a human donor with melanoma.

The CDR3 sequence is CASSLTGTDYEQYF. The CDR3 nucleotides read TGTGCCAGCAGTTTAACCGGGACAGACTACGAGCAGTACTTC. This chain connects TRBV27 to TRBJ2-7, with 7 bases fitting TRBD1. With V trimmed by 2 bases and J by 3 bases, 4 bases remained unmatched. This CDR3 region has 14 residues. Germline CDR1 MNHEY, CDR2 SMNVEV (reference sequence).